The T cell receptor (beta chain) described here comes from a study of cytomegalovirus exposure and HLA in healthy donors. Germline CDR1 and CDR2: SGHNT and YENEEA. Germline trimming cut 3 bases from V and 2 bases from J; bases unmatched to any gene: 1. The CDR3 is 15 amino acids. PCR employed 60 Vbeta and 13 Jbeta primers. Method: immunoSEQ multiplex PCR; TCRdb's copy keeps in-frame clones and lacks some. The sample holds 93,000 or so clones. Sequencing used PBMCs. The receptor comes from a man in his forties in good health and CMV-seronegative. J is TRBJ2-1 and V is TRBV11-3; TRBD2 aligns across 10 bases. The CDR3 sequence: CASSFGLAAYNEQFF. Here the CDR3 DNA reads TGTGCCAGCAGCTTCGGACTAGCGGCCTACAATGAGCAGTTCTTC.